These T cell receptor beta chains were read from a single sample in a study of blood T cell repertoires in COVID-19. Here immunoSEQ multiplex PCR was the method, and the copy in TCRdb shows in-frame clones only, minus some. There are roughly 160,000 clones in the sample; around two thirds occur only once, and around 3% lies in the top ten. Sequencing input: peripheral blood. The receptors shown here come from a woman aged 80 or older with acute or convalescent COVID-19. The CDR3 runs from the conserved cysteine through the conserved F or W. The D gene is left open where the match is weak.

CDR3 length	J gene	D gene	V gene	CDR3 protein
15	TRBJ2-7	TRBD1	TRBV19	CASSVEWTGGRSVDF
15	TRBJ2-2	TRBD2	TRBV7-9	CASSLLAGRAGELFF
16	TRBJ1-4	TRBD1	TRBV11-2	CASSLGPRGRDGALFF
16	TRBJ2-2	TRBD2	TRBV6-6	CASSRKSGSHTGELFF
11	TRBJ2-7	TRBD1	TRBV28	CASSSDRGPNF
14	TRBJ2-1	TRBD2	TRBV7-2	CASSLGLAGVPPFF
16	TRBJ1-1	NA	TRBV19	CASSIGTANMNTEAFF
19	TRBJ2-1	TRBD2	TRBV28	CASSFRLRALGGIVHEQFF
16	TRBJ1-2	TRBD1	TRBV7-2	CASSLQTGTANYGYTF
13	TRBJ1-1	NA	TRBV6-5	CASDTRGNTEAFF
12	TRBJ2-7	NA	TRBV13	CASSGESYEQYF
17	TRBJ2-2	TRBD2	TRBV6-1	CASSEWLAGGNTGELFF
14	TRBJ2-7	TRBD2	TRBV6-1	CASSEVGGYYEQYF
16	TRBJ1-6	NA	TRBV7-8	CASSPQEVHYNSPLHF
15	TRBJ1-1	NA	TRBV5-4	CASSLTLTGGTEAFF
16	TRBJ1-3	TRBD1	TRBV5-1	CASTTGGENSGNTIYF
16	TRBJ2-3	TRBD1	TRBV5-1	CASSLAGQGLIDTQYF
18	TRBJ2-1	NA	TRBV28	CASRRDLSGVGAYNEQFF
12	TRBJ2-3	TRBD2	TRBV2	CASKGAGATQYF
12	TRBJ1-2	TRBD1	TRBV2	CATGQGPGGYTF
14	TRBJ2-1	TRBD1	TRBV19	CASRRDRGNHEQFF
15	TRBJ2-1	NA	TRBV28	CASSVSGTSYNEQFF
11	TRBJ2-7	NA	TRBV12-3/TRBV12-4	CASSFAGEQYF
14	TRBJ1-3	TRBD1	TRBV28	CASSPQGAGNTIYF
15	TRBJ1-1	NA	TRBV5-1	CASSFFGGVTAEAFF
13	TRBJ1-5	NA	TRBV6-4	CASSNRGRQPQHF
15	TRBJ2-3	NA	TRBV7-6	CASSGGQSSTDTQYF
15	TRBJ1-4	NA	TRBV2	CASKRQPATNEKLFF
18	TRBJ1-2	TRBD1	TRBV18	CASSPPHYSGQGAEGYTF
16	TRBJ1-5	TRBD1	TRBV3-1/TRBV3-2	CASSQGTGVGNQPQHF
14	TRBJ2-7	TRBD2	TRBV5-4	CASSLLAGGYEQYF
15	TRBJ2-7	NA	TRBV28	CASSSPGSPLYEQYF
19	TRBJ2-3	NA	TRBV6-4	CASSDAGTLGATSTDTQYF
18	TRBJ2-1	TRBD2	TRBV6-2/TRBV6-3	CASSVMGTSGASYNEQFF
15	TRBJ2-7	TRBD1	TRBV7-9	CASSLRWNRGDEQYF
13	TRBJ2-2	TRBD2	TRBV30	CAWTSGHTGELFF
14	TRBJ2-4	NA	TRBV5-8	CASSLGHTKNIQYF
17	TRBJ2-1	TRBD2	TRBV10-3	CAISEGTSGRHYNEQFF
14	TRBJ2-3	TRBD1	TRBV28	CASSQDRGTDTQYF
14	TRBJ1-5	TRBD1	TRBV27	CASSGQGVSQPQHF